This T cell receptor beta chain was sequenced during a study of shared clonotypes between healthy human individuals. The wider study: The study enrolled a couple of women and three men aged 18 to 49.

TCRdb's copy holds only in-frame clones and misses some; the assay was immunoSEQ multiplex PCR. The sample lists nearly 1 million clones, about 80% occurring once. CD4+ cells underwent separation, giving CD45RA+ naive and CD45RA-negative memory subsets. Sequenced input: memory CD4+ T cells sorted from blood. Subset given: CD45RA-negative fraction. The clonotype comes from a man aged 18 to 35 in good health.

The CDR3 DNA is TGTGCCAGCAGTGATACGGCAACCACAGATACGCAGTATTTT. It specifies CASSDTATTDTQYF. The V call is TRBV2, the J call TRBJ2-3; D not certain. Germline V gene sequence: CDR1 SNHLY, CDR2 FYNNEI. The V and J ends lost 3 bases and 2 bases respectively, with 9 bases between them. There are 14 residues in the CDR3. Supplemented by reference TRBV2 and TRBJ2-3, the full variable domain reads EPEVTQTPSHQVTQMGQEVILRCVPISNHLYFYWYRQILGQKVEFLVSFYNNEISEKSEIFDDQFSVERPDGSNFTLKIRSTKLEDSAMYFCASSDTATTDTQYFGPGTRLTVL.